The source of this T cell receptor beta chain is a study of cytomegalovirus exposure and HLA in healthy donors. Study-wide points: High sensitivity and specificity were reportedly achieved when the classifier diagnosed cytomegalovirus status. A previous analysis found most TCR beta V segments productive roughly 90% or roughly 30% of the time. The study carried out a later analysis of TCR beta sequences. It associated roughly 17,000 of them with specific HLA alleles at a false discovery rate of 0.05.

Unrecorded immune exposure was likely among donors, who were nominally healthy when sampled. V was shortened by 6 bases and J by 11 bases, with 17 bases between the two germline ends. Looked up from germline, CDR1 is SEHNR and CDR2 is FQNEAQ (reference sequence). The CDR3 totals 14 residues. With 60 Vbeta and 13 Jbeta primers, the PCR was carried out. TCRdb's copy holds only in-frame clones and misses some; the assay was immunoSEQ multiplex PCR. The sample has roughly 120,000 clones. Turning to this clone: Antigen unknown.

The source is a man aged 30 to 45 in good health and CMV-seronegative. Sequenced sample: PBMCs. This chain joins TRBV7-9 and TRBJ1-6; D is possibly TRBD1 (5 bases). The CDR3 coding sequence is TGTGCCAGCAGGAGGCAGGGCGGGAGGACACCCCTCCACTTT. Translation gives CASRRQGGRTPLHF.